This T cell receptor beta chain was obtained from a study of identical twins. Unique molecular identifiers were present on cDNA, and template switching added a universal primer site. From the 5' RACE reads, TCRdb called clonotypes with MiXCR, one entry per CDR3 protein. Altogether roughly 570,000 distinct CDR3 sequences are present, around 9.6% being singletons, with the ten largest covering under 3%. This clonotype was recorded a few times. Its antigen is not identified. CDR1 and CDR2 from the germline V gene are MNHNS and SASEGT. The length of the CDR3 is 16 residues. J lost 5 bases, V lost 7 bases, and 16 bases had no gene match. General study results and limits: It was possible that invariant MAIT and iNKT cells partly confounded the zero-insertion analyses.

This sample also belongs to another study, concerning yellow fever vaccine responses in identical twins.

The V call is TRBV6-1, the J call TRBJ2-7; 8 bases agree with TRBD1. Sequenced input: PBMCs. This TCR derives from a woman in her late teens or twenties in good health. The CDR3 region is CASKGLRDRTSDEQYF. The CDR3 DNA sequence: TGTGCCAGCAAGGGCCTAAGGGACAGGACTTCTGACGAGCAGTACTTC.